The clone carrying this T cell receptor beta chain was counted between two and nine times. Its antigen is unidentified. Quantitative barcoded 5'-RACE was used to prepare TCR beta libraries. TCRdb fed the 5' RACE reads into MiXCR, producing one record per CDR3 protein. The sample holds 250,000 to 350,000 distinct CDR3 sequences, approximately 8.2% seen once. These data originate in a study of CD8 T cells in ankylosing spondylitis. The study's findings and limits: Seemingly distinctive of ankylosing spondylitis blood was a TCR beta motif formed by eight highly homologous variants. Within peripheral blood, clones linked to disease were CD8+ and relatively rare.

The length of the CDR3 is 13 residues. V trimming: 4 bases; J trimming: 12 bases; junction bases outside the gene matches: 9. The chain joins TRBV12-3 or TRBV12-4 to TRBJ2-1; TRBD2 agrees at 7 bases. Sequencing was carried out using blood, either unsorted or a sorted T cell fraction (not recorded which). The TCR comes from a male donor with ankylosing spondylitis. The CDR3 nucleotides are TGTGCCAGCAGTTCCCCCTTGTGGGAGGGGCAGTTCTTC. Protein product: CASSSPLWEGQFF.